This T cell receptor (beta chain) is from a study of early T cells in non-severe SARS-CoV-2 infection. The overall study: Alpha and beta chains were unpaired, from unsorted whole-blood bulk RNA.

The protocol attached unique molecular identifiers to individual cDNA molecules. TCRdb recomputed calls from the 5' RACE reads with MiXCR, one row per CDR3 protein. In the table there are approximately 58,000 distinct CDR3 sequences, 9% to 15% of which are singletons. With 5 bases removed from V and 0 bases from J, the gap between germline ends came to 16 bases. Germline V gene data show CDR1 as SGHNT and CDR2 as YENEEA. This CDR3 region has 16 residues. In its sample, this clonotype was seen many times. No antigen is known for it. Points from the study as a whole: Reliance on VDJdb matching favored anti-spike CD8 responses; private and CD4 specificities were missed.

Sequencing was performed on whole blood, taken at baseline. This TCR derives from an adult who was a healthcare worker with PCR-confirmed SARS-CoV-2 infection or an uninfected control (not recorded which). The gene calls are TRBV11-3 and TRBJ2-5, with D possibly being TRBD1 (5 bases). As DNA, the CDR3 is TGTGCCAGCAGCCACACCTCAGTGGACAACCAAGAGACCCAGTACTTC. Amino acid sequence: CASSHTSVDNQETQYF.